This is a list of T cell receptor beta chains from one sample in a study of blood T cells in healthy people across ages. Each CDR3 protein gets one entry after TCRdb re-called the 5' RACE reads with MiXCR. The sample lists some 760,000 distinct CDR3 sequences; 20% to 30% were seen once. These records were also assigned to another study, of T cells of mothers and their children.

Material: blood. The receptors were gathered from a boy aged 5-17 years in good health. The CDR3 runs from the conserved cysteine through the conserved F or W.

j_call	v_call	cdr3_aa
TRBJ2-5	TRBV20-1	CSAGIGRAGGGKTQYF
TRBJ2-7	TRBV20-1	CSARRLEREGPYEQYF
TRBJ2-3	TRBV9	CASSEGLARDTQYF
TRBJ2-3	TRBV2	CASILASGTDAQYF
.	TRBV9	CASSVDSYEQFF
TRBJ1-6	TRBV12-3/TRBV12-4	CASSRDSENSPLHF
TRBJ1-3	TRBV9	CASSVEGSGNTIYF
TRBJ2-5	TRBV29-1	CSVETNVETQYF
TRBJ2-4	TRBV21-1	CASNGVVAKNIQYF
TRBJ1-1	TRBV7-3	CSSSLTFKTEAFF